This TCR beta chain was documented in a study of STAT3 mutations in large granular lymphocyte leukemia. About the study: Roughly half the longitudinally sequenced T-LGLL patients had canonical STAT3 mutations. Study-level points and caveats: TCR clonotype switching after therapy occurred in about 30% of the 18 patients. In T-cell large granular lymphocyte leukemia, about half of patients showed multiple immunodominant subclonotypes. Clonal expansion was inferred from samples taken at other timepoints. Differing intervals and regimens complicate linking therapy response to clone burden.

Using immunoSEQ multiplex PCR, the repertoire was profiled, and TCRdb retains in-frame clones only, with some absent. The table has 35,000 to 40,000 clones, around nine tenths seen once. A note on this clone: Its specificity is not known.

The V end was cut by 3 bases, the J end by 4 bases, with 15 bases between. Germline CDR1 and CDR2: LNHDA and SQIVND (reference sequence). CDR3 length: 16 residues. Sequencing input: PBMCs. This clonotype originated in a human donor with T large granular lymphocyte leukemia. Some clones in this sample may be carry-over from other donors' samples. The chain is built from TRBV19 and TRBJ2-2; D is unresolved. DNA for the CDR3: TGTGCCAGTAGTATCAAGGGTCCAGGTCGCACCGGGGAGCTGTTTTTT. Its protein is CASSIKGPGRTGELFF.